One and the same sample provided the 9 T cell receptor beta chains below, sequenced in a study of blood T cell repertoires in COVID-19. Libraries were prepared by immunoSEQ multiplex PCR; TCRdb keeps only in-frame clonotypes and omits some of them. The sample has 40,000 or so clones, about 85% seen once. The sequencing sample was made of peripheral blood. The source of these receptors is a man aged 50-59 years with active COVID-19.

This chain links TRBV25-1 with TRBJ1-1; D gene uncertain. From germline, CDR1 is MGHDK and CDR2 SYGVNS. The CDR3 is made up of 14 amino acids. With 8 bases removed from V and 4 bases from J, the gap between germline ends came to 17 bases. CDR3 loop: CASHPGIRVTEAFF. DNA of the CDR3: TGTGCCAGCCACCCGGGTATTAGAGTCACTGAAGCTTTCTTT.

The chain combines TRBV6-2 or TRBV6-3 with TRBJ2-7; weak D call: TRBD1 (6 bases). Germline CDR1 is MNHEY and CDR2 is SVGEGT. V lost 0 bases and J lost 0, with 12 bases in between. The CDR3 covers 16 residues. CDR3 nucleotides: TGTGCCAGCAGTTACTCGAAAGGGGACACCTCCTACGAGCAGTACTTC. It encodes CASSYSKGDTSYEQYF.

This clone has only one observation. This chain connects TRBV6-5 to TRBJ2-1, with 7 bases fitting TRBD2. The CDR3 consists of 13 residues. V dropped 4 bases and J dropped 6; count of bases not matched to a gene: 3. CDR1 and CDR2 from the germline V gene are MNHEY and SVGAGI. The CDR3 reads CASSFGTTNEQFF. The CDR3 nucleotides are TGTGCCAGCAGTTTCGGGACTACCAATGAGCAGTTCTTC.

The chain has TRBV27 and TRBJ2-1; 7 positions match TRBD1. The CDR3 sequence is 13 residues long. Trimming took 6 bases from V and 5 from J; bases not matched to a gene: 4. Looked up from germline, CDR1 is MNHEY and CDR2 is SMNVEV (reference sequence). This chain's CDR3 is CASRGTVDNEQFF. The CDR3 coding sequence is TGTGCCAGCAGGGGGACAGTCGACAATGAGCAGTTCTTC.

V is TRBV11-2 and J is TRBJ2-1, with TRBD1 matching 10 bases. J was trimmed by 7 bases and V by 5 bases; bases with no gene match: 8. The CDR3 is 15 residues long. Germline CDR1 is SGHAT and CDR2 is FQNNGV. The CDR3 DNA is TGTGCCAGCAGCAACCGGGACAGGGGCCAGAATGAGCAGTTCTTC. Translated: CASSNRDRGQNEQFF.

Here the CDR3 DNA reads TGTGCCAGCAGGGGGACTAGCGGGGTTAACGAGCAGTACTTC. Translated: CASRGTSGVNEQYF. The chain recombines TRBV28 with TRBJ2-7, with 13 bases identical to TRBD2. The V gene end was trimmed by 6 bases and the J gene end by 5 bases; junction bases not matched to a gene: 4. Germline CDR1 is MDHEN and CDR2 is SYDVKM. This CDR3 spans 14 amino acids.

The V call is TRBV2, the J call TRBJ2-3; D perhaps matches TRBD1 (6 bases). Trimming shortened V by 5 bases and J by 8 bases, and 14 bases separated the two germline ends. The CDR3 is made up of 13 amino acids. The germline V gene encodes CDR1 SNHLY and CDR2 FYNNEI. As DNA, the CDR3 is TGTGCCAGCAGTCGACAGGATCGGGGTACGCAGTATTTT. This gives the protein CASSRQDRGTQYF.

In its sample, this clone was seen once. V and J are TRBV24-1 and TRBJ1-2; TRBD1 matches at 7 bases. After removal of 4 bases from V and 4 bases from J, the junction contained 8 bases not matched to a gene. CDR1 and CDR2 from the germline V gene are KGHDR and SFDVKD. The length of the CDR3 is 15 residues. CDR3 region: CATSDTRQGLYGYTF. CDR3 bases: TGTGCCACCAGTGACACGCGACAGGGACTCTATGGCTACACCTTC.

This clone has just one count. The chain uses TRBV19 and TRBJ2-1; D possibly corresponds to TRBD2 (5 bases). The CDR3 consists of 16 residues. V was shortened by 2 bases and J by 10 bases, with 21 bases between the two germline ends. Germline loops: CDR1 LNHDA, CDR2 SQIVND (reference sequence). DNA for the CDR3: TGTGCCAGTAGTATATGGGGTGCGGGTTTGCCGAGCGAGCAGTTCTTC. Its translation is CASSIWGAGLPSEQFF.